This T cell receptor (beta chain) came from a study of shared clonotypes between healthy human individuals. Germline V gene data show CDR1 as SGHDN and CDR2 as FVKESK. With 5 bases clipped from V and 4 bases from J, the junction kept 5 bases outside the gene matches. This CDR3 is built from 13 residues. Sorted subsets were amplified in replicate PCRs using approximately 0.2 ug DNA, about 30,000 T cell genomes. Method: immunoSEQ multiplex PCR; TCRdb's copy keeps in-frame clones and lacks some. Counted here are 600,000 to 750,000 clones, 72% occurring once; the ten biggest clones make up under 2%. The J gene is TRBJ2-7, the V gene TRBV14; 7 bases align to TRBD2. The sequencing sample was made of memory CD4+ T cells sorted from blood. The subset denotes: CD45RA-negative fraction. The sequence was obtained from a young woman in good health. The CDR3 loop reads CASSDVLAYEQYF. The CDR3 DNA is TGTGCCAGCAGCGATGTACTAGCGTACGAGCAGTACTTC. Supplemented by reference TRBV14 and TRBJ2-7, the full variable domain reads EAGVTQFPSHSVIEKGQTVTLRCDPISGHDNLYWYRRVMGKEIKFLLHFVKESKQDESGMPNNRFLAERTGGTYSTLKVQPAELEDSGVYFCASSDVLAYEQYFGPGTRLTVT.